The TCR beta chain under discussion was sequenced for a study of identical twins. Study outcomes and limitations: Potential partial confounding of zero-insertion analyses by invariant MAIT and iNKT cells was noted.

All donors comprised healthy Caucasians. This clonotype was seen only a few times. Its antigen is not known. The length of the CDR3 is 15 residues. Germline lookup yields CDR1 SGHAT and CDR2 FQNNGV. The V end lost 1 base, the J end lost 4 bases, and 12 bases lay between the germline ends. Unique molecular identifiers were present on the cDNA, which also gained a universal primer site by template switching. TCRdb reprocessed the 5' RACE reads via MiXCR and lists one record per CDR3 protein. The sample consists of approximately 680,000 distinct CDR3 sequences, around 7.5% of them appearing once. These same data were also listed under a study on yellow fever vaccine responses in identical twins.

The chain couples TRBV11-2 to TRBJ2-3; D unresolved. Sequencing was performed on PBMCs. This sequence was found in a woman aged 18-29 years in good health. The CDR3 spells CASSLGAAGADTQYF. For the CDR3, the DNA is TGTGCCAGCAGCTTAGGGGCGGCAGGTGCAGATACGCAGTATTTT.